Listed below are T cell receptor beta chains from one sample, sequenced in a study of T cell responses to AZD1222 COVID-19 vaccine. The method was immunoSEQ multiplex PCR; TCRdb's version includes in-frame clones alone and lacks a portion of them. The sample yields 40,000 to 65,000 clones, roughly 83% seen once. The sample in question was peripheral blood, obtained on day 0 of AZD1222 vaccination. The source of these receptors is an adult in good health. Each CDR3 is given without its conserved first and last residue. Fields, in order: J gene, V gene, CDR3 protein.

J: TRBJ2-1; V: TRBV14; CDR3: ASSSGLAGGRSVEQF
J: TRBJ1-6; V: TRBV30; CDR3: AWSLNRNSPLH
J: TRBJ2-3; V: TRBV6-5; CDR3: ASSPLAGGVDTQY
J: TRBJ2-6; V: TRBV24-1; CDR3: ATSDIGGDGANVLT
J: TRBJ2-1; V: TRBV19; CDR3: ASSPARRTYNEQF
J: TRBJ1-3; V: TRBV4-1; CDR3: ASSQTGTGVSGNTIY
J: TRBJ2-6; V: TRBV9; CDR3: ASSPRGGANVLT
J: TRBJ1-1; V: TRBV28; CDR3: ASSPMDRGVVITEAF
J: TRBJ2-7; V: TRBV5-1; CDR3: ASSLAVVQGAKEQY
J: TRBJ1-6; V: TRBV14; CDR3: ASSQDMTYNSPLH
J: TRBJ1-5; V: TRBV28; CDR3: ASRKTVYQPQH
J: TRBJ2-1; V: TRBV6-4; CDR3: ASSEEQGANEQF
J: TRBJ1-4; V: TRBV28; CDR3: ASSKTGGEKLF
J: TRBJ2-7; V: TRBV12-3/TRBV12-4; CDR3: ASSPGTGDEQY
J: TRBJ1-1; V: TRBV11-2; CDR3: ASSLVRAGDTEAF
J: TRBJ2-1; V: TRBV29-1; CDR3: SVFRGYNEQF
J: TRBJ1-2; V: TRBV4-1; CDR3: ASSQDSTVDGYT
J: TRBJ2-1; V: TRBV5-4; CDR3: ASSSLTEGASEQF
J: TRBJ1-4; V: TRBV3-1/TRBV3-2; CDR3: ASRRRLGEKLF
J: TRBJ2-7; V: TRBV27; CDR3: ASSSTGTARYEQY
J: TRBJ2-2; V: TRBV19; CDR3: ASSAPKMHTGELF
J: TRBJ2-6; V: TRBV11-2; CDR3: ASSRDSRSGANVLT
J: TRBJ2-1; V: TRBV11-3; CDR3: ASSSYLSGYYNEQF
J: TRBJ2-1; V: TRBV5-4; CDR3: ASSLVSGSHNEQF
J: TRBJ2-7; V: TRBV19; CDR3: ASSIVPGQEPSSYEQY
J: TRBJ2-3; V: TRBV4-2; CDR3: ASSQERSNADTQY
J: TRBJ2-7; V: TRBV3-1/TRBV3-2; CDR3: ASSQDHSSYEQY
J: TRBJ2-5; V: TRBV2; CDR3: ASSVGDQETQY
J: TRBJ2-1; V: TRBV19; CDR3: ASSMDRYDYEQF
J: TRBJ1-2; V: TRBV29-1; CDR3: SVGGQNYGYT
J: TRBJ2-5; V: TRBV5-8; CDR3: ASSSPLTWAGRETQY
J: TRBJ2-3; V: TRBV2; CDR3: ASSVDTSPSTDTQY
J: TRBJ2-5; V: TRBV5-1; CDR3: ASSLGHNDQGETQY
J: TRBJ2-3; V: TRBV2; CDR3: ASSTWGLAGGPRGTDTQY
J: TRBJ2-3; V: TRBV5-1; CDR3: ASSEGQGADTQY
J: TRBJ1-3; V: TRBV30; CDR3: AWSTKGPKSGNTIY
J: TRBJ2-5; V: TRBV11-2; CDR3: ASSGLRRAPETQY
J: TRBJ2-1; V: TRBV5-1; CDR3: ASSLLGYEQF
J: TRBJ2-1; V: TRBV15; CDR3: ATMLRNEQF
J: TRBJ2-7; V: TRBV21-1; CDR3: ASSKYHCPYEQY
J: TRBJ2-5; V: TRBV28; CDR3: ASSFGLERTQY
J: TRBJ1-3; V: TRBV11-2; CDR3: ASSSAGITGNTIY
J: TRBJ1-4; V: TRBV27; CDR3: ASSSRQSTNEKLF
J: TRBJ2-3; V: TRBV4-3; CDR3: ASSQGIEADTQY
J: TRBJ2-2; V: TRBV19; CDR3: ASSPTITTGELF
J: TRBJ1-6; V: TRBV28; CDR3: ASSLMGAVNSPLH
J: TRBJ1-2; V: TRBV3-1/TRBV3-2; CDR3: ASSQDPEDNGYT
J: TRBJ2-7; V: TRBV27; CDR3: ASSYWTGADEQY
J: TRBJ2-3; V: TRBV10-3; CDR3: AASPEGRAIGTVDTQY
J: TRBJ2-2; V: TRBV4-1; CDR3: ASSPTGLAGGLGELF
J: TRBJ2-1; V: TRBV5-1; CDR3: ASSFGGSSYNEQF
J: TRBJ1-1; V: TRBV19; CDR3: TTRGDSYTEAF
J: TRBJ2-1; V: TRBV12-3/TRBV12-4; CDR3: ASSLFRCF
J: TRBJ2-5; V: TRBV4-1; CDR3: ASSLTTDTGSQETQY
J: TRBJ2-3; V: TRBV18; CDR3: ASSPDSTDTQY
J: TRBJ2-7; V: TRBV15; CDR3: ATSRERAGGPYEQY
J: TRBJ1-4; V: TRBV5-4; CDR3: ASSPPGDEKLF
J: TRBJ1-4; V: TRBV5-1; CDR3: ASSPTGTGPSFSTNEKLF
J: TRBJ1-6; V: TRBV30; CDR3: AWSAGGAGNSPLH